The 15 T cell receptor beta chains given below trace back to one sample, sequenced in a study of T cell repertoires in cytomegalovirus infection. Each CDR3 protein gets one entry after TCRdb re-called the reads with MiXCR. Of fewer than 700,000 distinct CDR3 sequences listed, approximately 24% are singletons. Sequenced sample: CD8+ T cells from PBMCs. Receptor source: a human donor in good health (CMV status not recorded). Some clones in this sample may be carry-over from other donors' samples.

The V call is TRBV15, the J call TRBJ1-5; 8 bases align to TRBD1. The V segment lost 0 bases and the J segment 6 bases; nucleotides outside the gene matches: 4. CDR1 and CDR2 (germline): LNHNV, YYDKDF (reference sequence). The CDR3 runs 15 residues. The CDR3 nucleotides read TGTGCCACCAGCAGAGACAGGGGGCAAGGTCAGCCCCAGCATTTT. Protein sequence: CATSRDRGQGQPQHF.

This clonotype was seen many times. The V call is TRBV27, the J call TRBJ2-1; D gene unclear. CDR1 is MNHEY and CDR2 is SMNVEV in the germline V gene (reference sequence). Trimming left V 6 bases short and J 4 bases short, with 16 bases between. The CDR3 loop spans 15 amino acids. The CDR3: CASSYYSEPYNEQFF. The CDR3 nucleotides read TGTGCCAGCAGCTACTACAGCGAGCCTTACAATGAGCAGTTCTTC.

This clonotype was recorded many times. This chain connects TRBV4-1 to TRBJ2-7; D perhaps matches TRBD1 (5 bases). Trimming cost V 4 bases and J 3 bases, with 13 bases left between them. The CDR3 is made up of 14 amino acids. CDR1 and CDR2 from the germline V gene are MGHRA and YSYEKL. The CDR3 spells CASSPDNWSYEQYF. The CDR3 DNA reads TGCGCCAGCAGCCCGGACAATTGGAGCTACGAGCAGTACTTC.

The chain links TRBV6-2 or TRBV6-3 to TRBJ2-1; 7 bases agree with TRBD2. V dropped 4 bases and J dropped 8; count of bases not matched to a gene: 14. The CDR3 is 16 amino acids. Germline V lookup: CDR1 MNHEY, CDR2 SVGEGT. The CDR3 nucleotides are TGTGCCAGCAGTTTTCGGCCTCCTATTGGGGGGGATGAGCAGTTCTTC. Residues: CASSFRPPIGGDEQFF.

The V gene is TRBV20-1, the J gene TRBJ2-1, with 10 nucleotides matching TRBD2. Trimming cost V 1 base and J 10 bases; bases outside gene matches: 7. Germline V CDR1 and CDR2: DFQATT, SNEGSKA (reference sequence). This CDR3 spans 14 amino acids. DNA for the CDR3: TGCAGTGCTAGAGGGCTAGCGGGGGTCTGGGAGCAGTTCTTC. Translating it yields CSARGLAGVWEQFF.

This chain joins TRBV20-1 and TRBJ2-7; unclear D gene. The CDR3 has 13 amino acids. Germline-derived CDR1 and CDR2 are DFQATT and SNEGSKA (reference sequence). The germline V and J ends were trimmed by 2 bases and 9 bases, with 17 bases remaining between them. CDR3 sequence: CSARPESILGQYF. CDR3 bases: TGCAGTGCTAGACCAGAATCTATTTTAGGGCAGTACTTC.

The genes are TRBV28 and TRBJ2-7; 11 bases are a match to TRBD1. The V segment lost 8 bases and the J segment 4 bases; nucleotides outside the gene matches: 7. The CDR3 sequence is 14 residues long. In germline, CDR1 is MDHEN, CDR2 SYDVKM. The CDR3 loop reads CASSDRGLEYEQYV. CDR3 sequence (DNA): TGTGCCAGCTCGGACAGGGGGCTCGAGTACGAGCAGTACGTC.

This chain uses TRBV27 with TRBJ1-1, with D unclear. CDR3 length: 15 amino acids. Germline CDR1 and CDR2: MNHEY and SMNVEV (reference sequence). Trimming cost V 5 bases and J 8 bases, with 21 bases left between them. The CDR3 nucleotides are TGTGCCAGCAGTCCTGGTTCAGCAAGAACTACGGAAGCTTTCTTT. Its protein product is CASSPGSARTTEAFF.

The CDR3 here is CASSESRDRDPEAFF. The CDR3 DNA sequence: TGTGCCAGCAGCGAGTCCCGGGACAGGGACCCTGAAGCTTTCTTT. The chain is built from TRBV7-9 and TRBJ1-1; 9 bases map to TRBD1. The CDR3 has 15 amino acids. V shed 5 bases, J shed 6 bases, and the junction held 10 bases outside the gene matches. Germline V CDR1 and CDR2: SEHNR, FQNEAQ (reference sequence).

This clonotype was observed many times. The rearrangement joins TRBV7-2 to TRBJ1-1; D gene uncertain. Germline V gene data show CDR1 as SGHTA and CDR2 as FQGNSA. Trimming pared 5 bases from V and 0 bases from J, leaving 16 bases between. This CDR3 spans 16 amino acids. CDR3: CASSPGGRRVNTEAFF. CDR3 nucleotide sequence: TGTGCCAGCAGCCCGGGAGGGAGGAGGGTGAACACTGAAGCTTTCTTT.

The rearrangement uses TRBV29-1 and TRBJ2-4, with TRBD1 identical over 9 bases. The V segment lost 4 bases and the J segment 7 bases; nucleotides outside the gene matches: 2. Germline assignment: CDR1 SQVTM and CDR2 ANQGSEA. This CDR3 has 12 residues. CDR3: CSVGDRVNIQYF. The CDR3 DNA follows: TGCAGCGTTGGGGACAGGGTGAACATTCAGTACTTC.

This clonotype came up a few times. This sequence joins TRBV20-1 and TRBJ1-2; no definite D call. The ends were cut back, 0 bases at V and 2 bases at J, with 10 bases in the middle. CDR1 and CDR2 (germline): DFQATT, SNEGSKA (reference sequence). The CDR3 is made up of 14 amino acids. As DNA, the CDR3 is TGCAGTGCTAGAGATTTCGTAGCCAACTATGGCTACACCTTC. Amino acids: CSARDFVANYGYTF.

This clonotype was recorded a few times. The rearrangement uses TRBV5-4 and TRBJ2-1; TRBD2 aligns across 12 bases. Trimming cost V 4 bases and J 10 bases; bases outside gene matches: 12. This CDR3 region has 16 residues. CDR1 and CDR2 from the germline V gene are SGHNT and YYREEE (reference sequence). The CDR3 DNA follows: TGTGCCAGCAGCCCGGCCGCTAGCGGGGGGGCCTGGGAGCAGTTCTTC. Its protein product is CASSPAASGGAWEQFF.

The rearrangement joins TRBV5-6 to TRBJ2-7; tentative D call: TRBD1 (6 bases). This CDR3 spans 14 amino acids. Trimming pared 3 bases from V and 3 bases from J, leaving 13 bases between. Germline V CDR1 and CDR2: SGHDT, YYEEEE. CDR3 amino acids: CASSSGTRHYEQYF. CDR3 coding DNA: TGTGCCAGCAGCTCTGGGACAAGACACTACGAGCAGTACTTC.

In this sample, this clonotype turned up a few times. The chain joins TRBV5-6 to TRBJ1-2, with D hard to call. The germline gives CDR1 SGHDT, CDR2 YYEEEE. The CDR3 has 15 residues. Trimming stripped 0 bases from V and 4 bases from J, with 13 bases between. The CDR3 sequence: CASSLAGGFLYGYTF. CDR3 DNA sequence: TGTGCCAGCAGCTTGGCCGGCGGATTCCTCTATGGCTACACCTTC. Full variable domain (rest looked up from reference TRBV5-6 and TRBJ1-2): DAGVTQSPTHLIKTRGQQVTLRCSPKSGHDTVSWYQQALGQGPQFIFQYYEEEERQRGNFPDRFSGHQFPNYSSELNVNALLLGDSALYLCASSLAGGFLYGYTFGSGTRLTVV.